A single sample gave rise to the 30 T cell receptor beta chains below, sequenced in a study of tumor-infiltrating lymphocytes in primary liver carcinoma. Total RNA and DNA came together from approximately 22-30 mg of bulk tissue without cell sorting. A primer in the constant region served to generate TCR beta cDNA from about 470 ng of total RNA. The TCR beta library was amplified through three nested multiplex PCR rounds in a modified ARM-PCR procedure. A C-beta reverse primer was combined with TRBV1-TRBV30 forward primers in the first two PCR rounds, and each round had roughly 9 cycles. TCRdb reanalysed the multiplex PCR reads using MiXCR and keeps one entry per CDR3 protein. The sample has roughly 120,000 distinct CDR3 sequences, 65% seen once; the top ten hold around 9.7%. Material: liver tumor tissue from sampling region 1. Subset denoted: tumor region T1, superior pole. The receptors stem from an older woman with primary liver carcinoma and hepatitis B virus infection.

This clonotype occurred once. The gene calls are TRBV11-1 and TRBJ2-2, with D possibly being TRBD1 or TRBD2 (5 bases each). CDR1 is SGHAT, CDR2 FQDESV, per germline (reference sequence). V gave up 6 bases and J gave up 0 bases, with 17 bases separating them. This CDR3 has 17 residues. CDR3 sequence (DNA): TGTGCCAGCAGGGGACGAAGGGGATCCGCGAACACCGGGGAGCTGTTTTTT. This sequence encodes CASRGRRGSANTGELFF.

This clonotype was picked up many times. The gene calls are TRBV14 and TRBJ2-2; D gene unclear. Looked up from germline, CDR1 is SGHDN and CDR2 is FVKESK. Trimming removed 4 bases at V and 6 bases at J, with 6 bases between. The CDR3 totals 12 residues. CDR3 coding DNA: TGTGCCAGCAGCCTACTCTCCGGGGAGCTGTTTTTT. This encodes CASSLLSGELFF.

The chain is built from TRBV28 and TRBJ2-7; 15 bases match TRBD2. CDR3 length: 18 residues. Germline V gene lookup returns CDR1 MDHEN and CDR2 SYDVKM. J was trimmed by 2 bases and V by 7 bases; bases with no gene match: 12. The CDR3 loop is CASTPGGLAGGSAYEQYF. CDR3 nucleotides: TGTGCCAGCACTCCCGGGGGACTAGCGGGAGGATCGGCCTACGAGCAGTACTTC.

Concerning this clonotype: One end of the junction fails to match germline, which may point to a read error. This chain joins TRBV11-2 and TRBJ2-7, with TRBD2 matching over 12 bases. This CDR3 has 20 residues. The germline gives CDR1 SGHAT, CDR2 FQNNGV. CDR3 region: CASSAISRLAGVQKPYEQYF. As DNA, the CDR3 is TGTGCTAGCAGCGCCATTTCACGACTAGCGGGAGTGCAGAAACCCTACGAGCAGTACTTC.

The V and J genes are TRBV12-3 or TRBV12-4 and TRBJ1-5; the D is unclear. The length of the CDR3 is 12 residues. Between the trimmed V and J ends, which lost 5 bases and 9 bases, there was a span of 11 bases. The CDR3 sequence is CASSQTHWPQHF. The DNA for the CDR3 is TGTGCCAGCAGTCAAACCCATTGGCCCCAGCATTTT.

The chain joins TRBV28 to TRBJ2-7; TRBD2 aligns across 7 bases. The trim removed 10 bases at V and 11 bases at J, leaving 11 bases unmatched. This CDR3 spans 11 amino acids. Germline V gene lookup returns CDR1 MDHEN and CDR2 SYDVKM. CDR3 amino acids: CATRLGGPEYF. CDR3 nucleotides: TGTGCCACCAGGTTGGGAGGGCCTGAGTACTTC.

This clonotype has ten or more counts. The V call is TRBV12-3 or TRBV12-4, the J call TRBJ1-6, with 9 bases fitting TRBD1. This CDR3 is built from 16 residues. V shed 6 bases and J 7 bases; nucleotides not matched to a gene: 10. The CDR3 loop is CASSTRLGTGNSPLHF. The DNA for the CDR3 is TGTGCCAGCAGCACCCGGTTAGGGACAGGGAATTCACCCCTCCACTTT.

About this clonotype itself: With a much larger clone just one base away, this may be a read error. The chain is built from TRBV10-3 and TRBJ2-3; D is perhaps TRBD1 (5 bases). V was cut by 6 bases and J by 1 base, with 17 bases left in between. This CDR3 contains 16 residues. CDR1 is ENHRY and CDR2 is SYGVKD in the germline V gene. CDR3 DNA sequence: TGTGCCATCAGCGAAAGACAGCGAAGGGGCACAGATACGCAGTATTTT. It codes for CAISERQRRGTDTQYF.

On this clonotype itself: A much more abundant neighbour one base away suggests this may be a read error. The chain links TRBV4-1 to TRBJ2-7, with D tentatively TRBD2 (5 bases). V was shortened by 0 bases and J by 0 bases, with 9 bases between the two germline ends. Germline V gives CDR1 MGHRA, CDR2 YSYEKL. The CDR3 is 15 residues long. CDR3 coding DNA: TGCGCCAGCAGCCAAGAGGGGAGCCACTCCTACGAGCAGTACTTC. Protein product: CASSQEGSHSYEQYF.

A word on this clonotype: A read error may account for a junction end that differs from germline. This chain uses TRBV12-5 with TRBJ2-3; D uncertain. Germline values: CDR1 LGHNT, CDR2 FRNRAP. The CDR3 length is 13 residues. CDR3 coding DNA: TGTGCTAGTGGTTTGGCTCCTTTAGATACGCAGTGTTTT. Protein product: CASGLAPLDTQCF.

As to this clonotype: At one end the junction does not follow the germline gene, possibly because of a read error. The rearrangement links TRBV28 to TRBJ2-1; 9 nucleotides align to TRBD1. CDR3 length equals 16 residues. CDR1 and CDR2 (germline): MDHEN, SYDVKM. This chain's CDR3 is CASSLSGQGSYKEQFF. CDR3 sequence (DNA): TGTGCCAGCAGTTTATCGGGACAGGGAAGCTACAAAGAGCAGTTCTTC.

V usage is TRBV6-2 or TRBV6-3 and J usage is TRBJ2-5; 7 bases align to TRBD2. The germline V gene encodes CDR1 MNHEY and CDR2 SVGEGT. This CDR3 region has 15 residues. V gave up 6 bases and J gave up 2 bases; unmatched junction bases: 9. This chain's CDR3 is CASRDTSVSQETQYF. For the CDR3, the DNA is TGTGCCAGCAGAGACACTAGCGTGAGTCAAGAGACCCAGTACTTC.

On this clonotype: The conserved phenylalanine or tryptophan normally closing the CDR3 is absent here, so this likely arose from a read error. The V gene is TRBV11-2, the J gene TRBJ2-7; possible D gene TRBD2, 5 bases. Germline V gene data show CDR1 as SGHAT and CDR2 as FQNNGV. The germline V and J ends were trimmed by 9 bases and 4 bases, with 25 bases remaining between them. The CDR3 contains 16 residues. The CDR3 reads CARTKTTLRARYEQYL. The CDR3 region has the DNA TGTGCCAGGACCAAGACAACGCTGAGGGCCAGGTACGAGCAGTACCTC.

The count of this clonotype is one. A much larger clone differs from this one at a single base, so this may be a read error. The CDR3 end shows no conserved phenylalanine or tryptophan, and so a read error is likely. The chain is built from TRBV12-3 or TRBV12-4 and TRBJ2-7, with TRBD2 identical over 11 bases. After removal of 5 bases from V and 6 bases from J, the junction contained 15 bases not matched to a gene. The CDR3 runs to 17 residues. CDR3 region: CASSPGRGLAEKGEQYS. As DNA, the CDR3 is TGTGCCAGCAGTCCGGGAAGGGGACTAGCGGAGAAGGGCGAGCAGTACTCC.

A note on this clonotype: The germline gene is not matched at one end of the junction; a read error may be the cause. This sequence joins TRBV5-5 and TRBJ2-1, with D possibly matching TRBD2 (5 bases). The germline V gene encodes CDR1 SGHKS and CDR2 YYEKEE (reference sequence). The CDR3 is made up of 14 amino acids. CDR3 bases: TGTGCCAGCAGCTTGTGCGGGCCTTACAATGGGCAGTTCTTC. Protein product: CASSLCGPYNGQFF.

Remarks on this clonotype: A much larger clone is a single base away; this may be a read error. V and J are TRBV5-5 and TRBJ2-7; 10 nucleotides align to TRBD2. Trimming took 0 bases from V and 7 from J; bases not matched to a gene: 4. CDR1 and CDR2 from the germline V gene are SGHKS and YYEKEE (reference sequence). This CDR3 is 14 amino acids long. CDR3 amino acids: CASSLGIAGGEQYF. CDR3 DNA: TGTGCCAGCAGCTTGGGTATAGCGGGAGGTGAGCAGTACTTC.

This clonotype was counted many times. This chain uses TRBV6-5 with TRBJ2-1, with 9 nucleotides matching TRBD2. V dropped 8 bases and J dropped 9; count of bases not matched to a gene: 11. Germline values: CDR1 MNHEY, CDR2 SVGAGI. The CDR3 runs 14 residues. CDR3 amino acids: CASALVAGVGEQFF. CDR3 bases: TGTGCCAGCGCGTTAGTAGCGGGAGTTGGTGAGCAGTTCTTC.

In the case of this clonotype: Germline is not matched at one junction end, which may reflect a read error. The chain is built from TRBV11-3 and TRBJ2-3; D is possibly TRBD2 (6 bases). Germline CDR1 reads SGHNT; CDR2 reads YENEEA. The CDR3 totals 15 residues. In nucleotides, the CDR3 is TGTGCCATCAGCCCTAACAGCGGGCACACGGATACGCAGTATTTT. Translation: CAISPNSGHTDTQYF.

This chain joins TRBV5-1 and TRBJ2-1, with TRBD2 matching over 7 bases. Germline assignment: CDR1 SGHRS and CDR2 YFSETQ. J was trimmed by 4 bases and V by 1 base; bases with no gene match: 5. The CDR3 runs to 15 residues. CDR3 loop: CASSLSPSGYNEQFF. CDR3 coding DNA: TGCGCCAGCAGCTTGTCGCCTAGCGGATACAATGAGCAGTTCTTC.

Comment on this clonotype: Being one base from a much bigger clone, this may be a read error. The DNA of the CDR3 is TGTGCCAACACCCCAGCCGGGCGGGGGGGCTCCTACAATGAGCAGTTCTTC. Its translation: CANTPAGRGGSYNEQFF. The chain joins TRBV12-3 or TRBV12-4 to TRBJ2-1; 9 bases are a match to TRBD2. The ends lost 10 bases at V and 0 bases at J; junction bases unmatched: 13. This CDR3 contains 17 residues.

Worth noting for this clonotype: A read error may explain this, as a much larger clone is one base away. V gene TRBV6-2 or TRBV6-3 combines with J gene TRBJ1-1; tentatively, D is TRBD1 (6 bases). Germline CDR1 and CDR2: MNHEY and SVGEGT. Trimming took 8 bases from V and 2 from J, leaving 12 bases between them. The CDR3 totals 13 residues. The CDR3 DNA follows: TGTGCCAGCGGTGGACAGAGAAACACTGAAGCTTTCTTT. Its translation is CASGGQRNTEAFF.

Regarding this clonotype: The conserved closing phenylalanine or tryptophan is absent in this CDR3, likely reflecting a read error. The chain is built from TRBV6-6 and TRBJ1-5; D is unclear. V dropped 4 bases and J dropped 4 bases, with 8 bases sitting between them. The CDR3 sequence is 13 residues long. Germline V gene lookup returns CDR1 MNHNY and CDR2 SVGAGI (reference sequence). This CDR3 reads CASSLDGNQPQHL. CDR3 in DNA: TGTGCCAGCAGTTTAGATGGAAATCAGCCCCAGCATTTA.

This clonotype was observed a few times. The chain employs TRBV28 and TRBJ2-7; possibly TRBD2 for D (6 bases). The V and J ends lost 6 bases and 5 bases respectively, with 29 bases between them. CDR1 MDHEN and CDR2 SYDVKM come from the germline V gene. This CDR3 contains 18 residues. In DNA, the CDR3 is TGTGCCAGCAGCCTATCCGAGTGGGGGAACCCTGGGGGGAACGAGCAGTACTTC. Translation gives CASSLSEWGNPGGNEQYF.

Regarding this clonotype: One end of the junction varies from germline; a read error may be responsible. The rearrangement joins TRBV11-3 to TRBJ1-1; D ambiguous. Germline CDR1 reads SGHNT; CDR2 reads YENEEA. This CDR3 has 16 amino acids. The CDR3 sequence: CASSSGRCQTNTEAFF. DNA for the CDR3: TGTGCAAGCAGCTCCGGCCGCTGCCAGACGAACACTGAAGCTTTCTTT.

Regarding this clonotype: Mismatch with germline at one junction end may stem from a read error. The chain links TRBV5-1 to TRBJ1-2; D remains ambiguous. The CDR3 loop spans 14 amino acids. CDR1 SGHRS and CDR2 YFSETQ come from the germline V gene. This CDR3 is CASSLVTIGYGCTF. CDR3 sequence (DNA): TGCGCCAGCAGCTTGGTTACGATTGGCTATGGCTGCACCTTC. Full variable domain (rest looked up from reference TRBV5-1 and TRBJ1-2): KAGVTQTPRYLIKTRGQQVTLSCSPISGHRSVSWYQQTPGQGLQFLFEYFSETQRNKGNFPGRFSGRQFSNSRSEMNVSTLELGDSALYLCASSLVTIGYGCTFGSGTRLTVV.

This clonotype was seen just once. The rearrangement joins TRBV5-1 to TRBJ2-1, with D perhaps matching TRBD1 (5 bases). CDR3 size: 14 residues. V was clipped by 9 bases and J by 8 bases, with 21 bases between them. The germline V gene has CDR1 SGHRS and CDR2 YFSETQ. The CDR3 protein is CAIMGSAGFDEQFF. CDR3 bases: TGCGCCATCATGGGCTCTGCAGGGTTCGATGAGCAGTTCTTC.

As regards this clonotype: Germline and junction disagree at one end, which may indicate a read error. The chain recombines TRBV7-8 with TRBJ1-1; TRBD1 is a possible D gene (6 bases). The CDR3 extends over 17 amino acids. Germline V gene lookup returns CDR1 SGHVS and CDR2 FQNEAQ. The CDR3 sequence is CASSLTGGRGLRTEVLF. The CDR3 DNA sequence: TGTGCCAGCAGCTTAACCGGGGGCAGGGGTTTAAGGACTGAAGTTCTCTTT.

In this sample, this clonotype turned up once. A junction end diverges from the germline sequence, so it may reflect a read error. The rearrangement joins TRBV11-1 to TRBJ2-7, with D maybe TRBD2 (5 bases). CDR1 and CDR2 from the germline V gene are SGHAT and FQDESV (reference sequence). This CDR3 has 14 amino acids. This chain's CDR3 is CVSRGKRTTYEQYF. For the CDR3, the DNA is TGTGTCAGCAGAGGGAAGAGGACCACCTACGAGCAGTACTTC.

Points on this clonotype: One junction end disagrees with the germline gene, perhaps due to a read error. V gene TRBV7-8 combines with J gene TRBJ2-7, with D unresolved. Germline CDR1 SGHVS, CDR2 FQNEAQ. This CDR3 has 14 amino acids. CDR3: CASSLARNTHEQYF. In DNA, the CDR3 is TGTGCCAGCAGCTTAGCGAGGAATACCCATGAGCAGTATTTC.

This clonotype has just one count. It may be a read error: a sequence one base away is much more abundant. This chain connects TRBV10-3 to TRBJ2-3, with a weak D call TRBD2 (6 bases). The CDR3 is made up of 15 amino acids. Germline CDR1 reads ENHRY; CDR2 reads SYGVKD. The DNA for the CDR3 is TGTGCCATCAGTGTAGAACGGGAGCTGGCAGATATGCAGTATTTT. Protein sequence: CAISVERELADMQYF.